This is a list of T cell receptor beta chains from one sample in a study of T-cell reconstitution after alpha-beta-depleted transplantation in children. TCRdb processed the PCR reads anew with MiXCR; each CDR3 protein has one entry. The sample shows around 600,000 distinct CDR3 sequences, about 10% of them seen only once. Sample: PBMCs from the stem cell graft donor, taken from the stem cell graft. These receptors came from a human donor who donated a stem cell graft to a child with acute myeloid leukemia. The CDR3 runs from the conserved cysteine through the conserved F or W. A D gene is named only where the DNA matches it firmly. Only part of the rows carry a size: once, few, many, or a class if the clone is expanded.

TRBJ2-3 | TRBV20-1 | - | - | TGCAGTGCCAATAGGGACTTCACAGATACGCAGTATTTT | CSANRDFTDTQYF
TRBJ2-4 | TRBV12-3/TRBV12-4 | - | TRBD1 | TGTGCCAGCAGTTTGGGTGAGACAGGGGGCATGAGTAGAGCCAAAAACATTCAGTACTTC | CASSLGETGGMSRAKNIQYF
TRBJ1-2 | TRBV12-3/TRBV12-4 | few | TRBD1 | TGTGCCAGCAGTTGGACAGGTCTGGGGGGCTACACCTTC | CASSWTGLGGYTF
TRBJ2-1 | TRBV5-1 | few | TRBD2 | TGCGCCAGCAGCTTGGACAGCGGGAGGGCCACCTACAATGAGCAGTTCTTC | CASSLDSGRATYNEQFF
TRBJ2-1 | TRBV5-6 | - | TRBD2 | TGTGCCAGCAGCTTGACTAGCGGGAGTAAGCAGTTCTTC | CASSLTSGSKQFF
TRBJ2-2 | TRBV27 | - | - | TGTGCCAGCAGTTTTAAACAGGGAAGTGCCGGGGAGCTGTTTTTT | CASSFKQGSAGELFF
TRBJ2-1 | TRBV9 | - | - | TGTGCCAGCAGCGTTCTTTCGCAGGCTAATGAGCAGTTCTTC | CASSVLSQANEQFF
TRBJ2-7 | TRBV20-1 | few | - | TGCAGTGCTGGTCCGAGTGGGACCATCTACGAGCAGTACTTC | CSAGPSGTIYEQYF
TRBJ1-6 | TRBV20-1 | few | TRBD1 | TGCAGTGCTAGAGAACAGGGGGGCTCACCCCTCCACTTT | CSAREQGGSPLHF
TRBJ2-5 | TRBV5-1 | - | TRBD1 | TGCGCCAGCAGGAAACCGGGACAGGGGGCAGAGACCCAGTACTTC | CASRKPGQGAETQYF
TRBJ2-2 | TRBV5-1 | many | TRBD2 | TGCGCCAGCAGCTCCGGACTAGCGGGAGGTTCGGGCACCGGGGAGCTGTTTTTT | CASSSGLAGGSGTGELFF
TRBJ1-2 | TRBV9 | - | - | TGTGCCAGCAGCGTATCAGACCCTAACTATGGCTACACCTTC | CASSVSDPNYGYTF
TRBJ1-5 | TRBV28 | - | - | TGTGCCAGCAGTCGTACCGGGACGGCCATTCAGCCCCAGCATTTT | CASSRTGTAIQPQHF
TRBJ2-6 | TRBV27 | many | - | TGTGCCAGCAGTCTGATCCGGTTGAGGGATTCCGGGGCCAACGTCCTGACTTTC | CASSLIRLRDSGANVLTF
TRBJ2-7 | TRBV9 | - | TRBD2 | TGTGCCAGCAGCGTAGTCTCTTCCGGGAGGGCCAGCGAGCAGTACTTC | CASSVVSSGRASEQYF
TRBJ2-7 | TRBV5-1 | few | - | TGCGCCAGCAAGGGCTCCTACGAGCAGTACTTC | CASKGSYEQYF
TRBJ2-7 | TRBV20-1 | many | TRBD2 | TGCAGTGCTAAAGTGACTAGCGACTATTTC | CSAKVTSDYF
TRBJ2-1 | TRBV11-2 | few | - | TGTGCCAGCAGAAGACGGCGAGGGAGCTCCTACAATGAGCAGTTCTTC | CASRRRRGSSYNEQFF
TRBJ2-5 | TRBV12-3/TRBV12-4 | many | TRBD2 | TGTGCCAGCGCAAGGACTAGCGGGCAAGAGACCCAGTACTTC | CASARTSGQETQYF
TRBJ2-1 | TRBV3-1 | - | TRBD2 | TGTGCCAGCAGCCAATCGTTAGCGGGCTTAGGTGGGGAGCAGTTCTTC | CASSQSLAGLGGEQFF
TRBJ2-1 | TRBV6-2/TRBV6-3 | few | - | TGTGCCAGCAGAACCGGGAGTGAGCAGTTCTTC | CASRTGSEQFF
TRBJ2-6 | TRBV11-1 | - | - | TGTGCCAGCAGCTCCGGGGTTCGGTCTGGGGCCAACGTCCTGACTTTC | CASSSGVRSGANVLTF
TRBJ2-2 | TRBV9 | many | TRBD2 | TGTGCCAGCAGCGCGACTAGCGGTAACACCGGGGAGCTGTTTTTT | CASSATSGNTGELFF
TRBJ2-7 | TRBV7-2 | many | TRBD2 | TGTGCCAGCAGCTTAGCGGGAGGGAACGGGAAGCAGTACTTC | CASSLAGGNGKQYF
TRBJ2-7 | TRBV20-1 | many | - | TGCAGTGCTAGAGATTCGGCCCCGCAGTACTTC | CSARDSAPQYF
TRBJ2-2 | TRBV5-1 | many | - | TGCGCCAGCGCCTTACTCGGGGACGGCGGGGAGCTGTTTTTT | CASALLGDGGELFF
TRBJ2-2 | TRBV6-2/TRBV6-3 | many | - | TGTGCCAGCAGTCACAAACGGAGCACCGGGGAGCTGTTTTTT | CASSHKRSTGELFF
TRBJ2-3 | TRBV4-3 | - | - | TGCGCCAGCAGCCAAGTTTTTCACCCCGATGAGTGGGATACGCAGTATTTT | CASSQVFHPDEWDTQYF
TRBJ2-3 | TRBV30 | few | - | TGTGCCCAGAACGGACTAATAACAGATACGCAGTATTTT | CAQNGLITDTQYF
TRBJ1-1 | TRBV4-3 | - | TRBD1 | TGCGCCAGCAGCCAAGATTGGGAAGACAGACAGGGCTTTGCGAACACTGAAGCTTTCTTT | CASSQDWEDRQGFANTEAFF
TRBJ2-7 | TRBV20-1 | many | TRBD2 | TGCAGTGCTAGGGGGACTAGCGCCCTATACGAGCAGTACTTC | CSARGTSALYEQYF
TRBJ2-3 | TRBV25-1 | many | TRBD2 | TGTGCCAGCAGTGAATCGCCCGGACTAGCGGGAGAAGATACGCAGTATTTT | CASSESPGLAGEDTQYF
TRBJ1-5 | TRBV29-1 | many | TRBD1 | TGCAGCGCTTACACAGGGGGCAATCAGCCCCAGCATTTT | CSAYTGGNQPQHF
TRBJ2-1 | TRBV5-5 | - | TRBD2 | TGTGCCAGCAGCTTGGCCCAACTAGCGGGAGGATTTGAGCAGTTCTTC | CASSLAQLAGGFEQFF
TRBJ1-2 | TRBV4-2 | many | TRBD1 | TGTGCCAGCAGCCAAGAGACAGGGGGCCAGTATGGCTACACCTTC | CASSQETGGQYGYTF